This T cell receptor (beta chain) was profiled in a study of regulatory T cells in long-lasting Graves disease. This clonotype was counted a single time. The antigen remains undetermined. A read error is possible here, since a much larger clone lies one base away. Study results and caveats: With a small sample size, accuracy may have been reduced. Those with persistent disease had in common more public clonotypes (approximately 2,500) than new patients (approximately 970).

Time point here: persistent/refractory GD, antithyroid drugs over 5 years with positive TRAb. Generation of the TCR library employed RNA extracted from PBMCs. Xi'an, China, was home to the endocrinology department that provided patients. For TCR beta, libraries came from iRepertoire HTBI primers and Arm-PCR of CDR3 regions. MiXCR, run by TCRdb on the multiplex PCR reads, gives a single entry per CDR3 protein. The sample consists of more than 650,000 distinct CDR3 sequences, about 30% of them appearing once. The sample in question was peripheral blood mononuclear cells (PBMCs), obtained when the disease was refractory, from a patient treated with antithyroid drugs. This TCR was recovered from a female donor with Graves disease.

The CDR3 sequence: CASSGRGVGQPQHF. The CDR3 bases are TGTGCCAGCTCCGGACGGGGTGTTGGTCAGCCCCAGCATTTT. The chain couples TRBV28 to TRBJ1-5; D unresolved. V lost 8 bases and J lost 6, with 17 bases in between. Germline CDR1 and CDR2: MDHEN and SYDVKM. This CDR3 contains 14 residues.